This T cell receptor (beta chain) emerged from a study of T-cell reconstitution after alpha-beta-depleted transplantation in children. Ten or more counts support this clonotype. This sample's TCRbeta library carried unique molecular identifier barcodes. Using its own MiXCR run on the PCR reads, TCRdb lists one record per CDR3 protein. The table has 400,000 to 500,000 distinct CDR3 sequences, about a tenth seen once. Source: PBMCs from the stem cell graft donor, taken from the stem cell graft. This clonotype originated in a human donor who donated a stem cell graft to a child with acute myeloid leukemia.

The CDR3, as DNA: TGCAGCGTCGCGGGAGTTGAGCAGTTCTTC. It codes for CSVAGVEQFF. This sequence joins TRBV29-1 and TRBJ2-1; 7 bases align to TRBD2. This CDR3 is 10 amino acids long. Germline V CDR1 and CDR2: SQVTM, ANQGSEA. With V trimmed by 6 bases and J by 9 bases, 2 bases remained unmatched.